Below, 4 T cell receptor beta chains from the same sample are listed, as sequenced in a study of technical replicates of blood from a handful of donors. Assay used: immunoSEQ multiplex PCR; TCRdb lists only in-frame clones, some missing. Among approximately 85,000 clones listed, roughly 94% were seen once. The sample taken for sequencing was T cells isolated from PBMCs. These receptors all come from a human donor in good health.

J is TRBJ2-7 and V is TRBV19, with 7 bases aligning to TRBD1. Trimming took 5 bases from V and 2 from J; bases not matched to a gene: 3. This CDR3 is built from 13 residues. Germline CDR1 is LNHDA and CDR2 is SQIVND (reference sequence). CDR3 sequence (DNA): TGTGCCAGTAGTCATACAGGGGCCTACGAGCAGTACTTC. The encoded protein is CASSHTGAYEQYF.

J is TRBJ2-3 and V is TRBV9; 8 bases are a match to TRBD2. J was trimmed by 2 bases and V by 0 bases; bases with no gene match: 2. CDR3 length: 15 amino acids. Germline V gene lookup returns CDR1 SGDLS and CDR2 YYNGEE. The CDR3 coding sequence is TGTGCCAGCAGCGTAGGCGGGGGGCCCACAGATACGCAGTATTTT. It translates to CASSVGGGPTDTQYF.

This clone was found a few times. The chain combines TRBV10-1 with TRBJ1-1, with D possibly matching TRBD1 (5 bases). Trimming shortened V by 7 bases and J by 1 base, and 7 bases separated the two germline ends. The CDR3 spans 12 residues. Germline V gene sequence: CDR1 WNHNN, CDR2 SYGVQD (reference sequence). Here the CDR3 DNA reads TGCGCCAGCAAAGGACAGAACACTGAAGCTTTCTTT. Protein: CASKGQNTEAFF.

This rearrangement joins TRBV6-6 to TRBJ1-5; 8 positions match TRBD1. Unmatched junction bases numbered 5, after V lost 5 bases and J lost 5 bases. In germline, CDR1 is MNHNY, CDR2 SVGAGI (reference sequence). This CDR3 has 14 residues. CDR3 nucleotides: TGTGCCAGCAGTGGCCAGGGGGCCCATCAGCCCCAGCATTTT. It encodes CASSGQGAHQPQHF.